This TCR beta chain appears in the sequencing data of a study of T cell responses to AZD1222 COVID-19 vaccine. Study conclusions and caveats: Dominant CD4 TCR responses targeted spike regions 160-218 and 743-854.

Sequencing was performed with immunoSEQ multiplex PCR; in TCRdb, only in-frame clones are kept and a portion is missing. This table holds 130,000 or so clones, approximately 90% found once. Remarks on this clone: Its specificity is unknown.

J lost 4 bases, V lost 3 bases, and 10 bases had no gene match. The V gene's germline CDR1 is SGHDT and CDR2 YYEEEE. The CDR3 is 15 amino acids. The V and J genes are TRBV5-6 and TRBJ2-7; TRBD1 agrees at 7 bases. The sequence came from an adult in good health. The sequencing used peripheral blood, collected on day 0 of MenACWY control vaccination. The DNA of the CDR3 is TGTGCCAGCAGCTCTCTCCACTTGACAGGGTACGAGCAGTACTTC. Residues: CASSSLHLTGYEQYF.